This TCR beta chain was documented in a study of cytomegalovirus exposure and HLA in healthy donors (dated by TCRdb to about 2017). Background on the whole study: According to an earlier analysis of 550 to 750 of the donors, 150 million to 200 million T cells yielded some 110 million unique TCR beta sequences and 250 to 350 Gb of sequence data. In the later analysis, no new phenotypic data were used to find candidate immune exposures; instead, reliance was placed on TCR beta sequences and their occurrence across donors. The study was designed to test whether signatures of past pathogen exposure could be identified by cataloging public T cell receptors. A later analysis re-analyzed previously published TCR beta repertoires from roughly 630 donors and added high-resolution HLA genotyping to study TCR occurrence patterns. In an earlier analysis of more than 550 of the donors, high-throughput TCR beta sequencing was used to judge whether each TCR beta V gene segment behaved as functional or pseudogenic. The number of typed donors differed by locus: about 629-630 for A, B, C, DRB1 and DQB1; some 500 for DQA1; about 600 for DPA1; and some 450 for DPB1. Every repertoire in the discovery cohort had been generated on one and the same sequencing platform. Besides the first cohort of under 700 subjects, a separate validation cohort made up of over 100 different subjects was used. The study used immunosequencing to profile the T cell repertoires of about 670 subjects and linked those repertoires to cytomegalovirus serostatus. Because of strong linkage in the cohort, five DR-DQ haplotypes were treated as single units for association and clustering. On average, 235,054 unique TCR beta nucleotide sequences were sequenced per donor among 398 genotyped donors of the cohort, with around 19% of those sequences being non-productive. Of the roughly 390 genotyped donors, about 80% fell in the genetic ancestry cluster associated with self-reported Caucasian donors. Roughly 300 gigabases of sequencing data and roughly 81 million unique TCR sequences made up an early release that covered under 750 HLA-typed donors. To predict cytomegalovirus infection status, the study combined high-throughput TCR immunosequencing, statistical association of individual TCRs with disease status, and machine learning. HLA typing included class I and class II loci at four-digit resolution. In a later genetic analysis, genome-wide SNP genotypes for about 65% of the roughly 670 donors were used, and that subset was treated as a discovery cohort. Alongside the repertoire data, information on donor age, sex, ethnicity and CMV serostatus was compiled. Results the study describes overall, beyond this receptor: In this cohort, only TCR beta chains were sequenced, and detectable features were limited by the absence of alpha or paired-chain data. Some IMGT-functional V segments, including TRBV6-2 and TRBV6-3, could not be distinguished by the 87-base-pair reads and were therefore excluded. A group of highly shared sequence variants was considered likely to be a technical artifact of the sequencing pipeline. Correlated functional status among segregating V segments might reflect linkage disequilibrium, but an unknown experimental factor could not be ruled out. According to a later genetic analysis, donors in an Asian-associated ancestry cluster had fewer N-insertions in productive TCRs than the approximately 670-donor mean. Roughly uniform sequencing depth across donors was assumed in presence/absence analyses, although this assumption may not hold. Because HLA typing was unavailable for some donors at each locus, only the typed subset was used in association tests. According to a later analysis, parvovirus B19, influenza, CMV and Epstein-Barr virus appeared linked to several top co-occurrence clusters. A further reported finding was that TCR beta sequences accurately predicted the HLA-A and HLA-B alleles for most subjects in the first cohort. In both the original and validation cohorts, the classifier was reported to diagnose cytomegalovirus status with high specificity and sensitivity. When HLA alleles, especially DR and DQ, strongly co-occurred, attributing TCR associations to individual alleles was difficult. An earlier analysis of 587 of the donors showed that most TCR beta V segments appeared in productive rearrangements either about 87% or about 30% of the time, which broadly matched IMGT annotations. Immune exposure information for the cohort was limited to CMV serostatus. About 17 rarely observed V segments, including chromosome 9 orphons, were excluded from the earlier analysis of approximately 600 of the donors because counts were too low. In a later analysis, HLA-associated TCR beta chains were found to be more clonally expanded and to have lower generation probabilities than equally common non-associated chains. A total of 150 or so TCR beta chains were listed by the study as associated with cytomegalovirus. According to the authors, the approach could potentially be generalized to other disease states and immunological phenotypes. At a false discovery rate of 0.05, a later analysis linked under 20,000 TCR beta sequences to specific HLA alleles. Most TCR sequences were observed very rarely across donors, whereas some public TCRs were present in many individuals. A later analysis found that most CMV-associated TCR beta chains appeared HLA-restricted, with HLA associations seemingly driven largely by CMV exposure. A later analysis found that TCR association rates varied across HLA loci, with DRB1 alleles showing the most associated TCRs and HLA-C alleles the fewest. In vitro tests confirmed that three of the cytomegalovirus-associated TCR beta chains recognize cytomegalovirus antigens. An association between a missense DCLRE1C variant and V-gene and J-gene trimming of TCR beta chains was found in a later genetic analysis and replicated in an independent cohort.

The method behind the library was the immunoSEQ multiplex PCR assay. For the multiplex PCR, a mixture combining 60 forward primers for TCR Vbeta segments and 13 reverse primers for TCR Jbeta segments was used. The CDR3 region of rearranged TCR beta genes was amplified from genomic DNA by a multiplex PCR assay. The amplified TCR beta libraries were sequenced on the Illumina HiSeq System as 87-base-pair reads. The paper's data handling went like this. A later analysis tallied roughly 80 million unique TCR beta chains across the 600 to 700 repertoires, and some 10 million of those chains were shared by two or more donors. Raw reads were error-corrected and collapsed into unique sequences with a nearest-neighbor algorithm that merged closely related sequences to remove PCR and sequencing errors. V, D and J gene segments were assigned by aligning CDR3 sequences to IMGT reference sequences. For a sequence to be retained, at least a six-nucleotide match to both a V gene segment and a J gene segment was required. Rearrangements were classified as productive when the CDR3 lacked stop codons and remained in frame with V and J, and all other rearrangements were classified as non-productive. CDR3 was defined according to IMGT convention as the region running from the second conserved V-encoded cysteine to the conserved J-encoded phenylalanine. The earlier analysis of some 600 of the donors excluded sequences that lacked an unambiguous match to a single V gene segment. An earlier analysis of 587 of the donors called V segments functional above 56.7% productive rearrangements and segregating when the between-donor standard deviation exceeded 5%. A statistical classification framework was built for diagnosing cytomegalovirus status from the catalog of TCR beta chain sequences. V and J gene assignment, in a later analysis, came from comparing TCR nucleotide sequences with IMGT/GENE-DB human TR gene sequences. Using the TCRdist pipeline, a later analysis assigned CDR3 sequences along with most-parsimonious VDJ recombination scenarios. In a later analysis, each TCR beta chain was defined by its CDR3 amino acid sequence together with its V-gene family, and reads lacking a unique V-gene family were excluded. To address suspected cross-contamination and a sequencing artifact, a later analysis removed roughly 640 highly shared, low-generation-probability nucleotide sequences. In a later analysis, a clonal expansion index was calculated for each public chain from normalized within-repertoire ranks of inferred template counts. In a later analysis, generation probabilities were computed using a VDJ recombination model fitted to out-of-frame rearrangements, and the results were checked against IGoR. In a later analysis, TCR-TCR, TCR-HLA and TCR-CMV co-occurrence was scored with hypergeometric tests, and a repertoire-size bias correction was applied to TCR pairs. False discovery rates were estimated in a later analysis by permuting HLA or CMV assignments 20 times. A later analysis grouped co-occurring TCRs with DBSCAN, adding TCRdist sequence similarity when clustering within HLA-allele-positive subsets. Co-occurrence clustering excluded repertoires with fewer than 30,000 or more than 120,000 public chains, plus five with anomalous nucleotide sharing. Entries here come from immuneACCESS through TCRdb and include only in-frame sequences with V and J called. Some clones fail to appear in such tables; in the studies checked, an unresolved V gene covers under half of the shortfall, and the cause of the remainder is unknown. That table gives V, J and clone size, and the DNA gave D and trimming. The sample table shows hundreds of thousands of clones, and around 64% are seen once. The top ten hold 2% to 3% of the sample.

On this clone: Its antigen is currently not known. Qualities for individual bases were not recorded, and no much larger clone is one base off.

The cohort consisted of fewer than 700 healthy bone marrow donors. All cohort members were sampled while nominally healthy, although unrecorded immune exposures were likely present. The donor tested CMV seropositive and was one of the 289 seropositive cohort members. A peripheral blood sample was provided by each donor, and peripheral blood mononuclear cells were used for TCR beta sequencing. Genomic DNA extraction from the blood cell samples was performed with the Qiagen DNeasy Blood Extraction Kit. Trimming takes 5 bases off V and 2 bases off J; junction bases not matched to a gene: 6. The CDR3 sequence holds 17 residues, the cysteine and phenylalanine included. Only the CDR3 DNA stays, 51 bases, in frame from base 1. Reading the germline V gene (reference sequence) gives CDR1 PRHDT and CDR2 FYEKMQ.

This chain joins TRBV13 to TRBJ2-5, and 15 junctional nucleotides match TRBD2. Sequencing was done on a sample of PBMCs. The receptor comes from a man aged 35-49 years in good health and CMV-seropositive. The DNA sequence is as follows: TGTGCCAGCAGCATGGGACTAGCGGGGGGTCGGCAAGAGACCCAGTACTTC. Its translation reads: CASSMGLAGGRQETQYF.